The 3 T cell receptor beta chains listed next were all sequenced from one sample in a study of T cells in women clearing cervical HPV infection. The method was immunoSEQ multiplex PCR; TCRdb's version includes in-frame clones alone and lacks a portion of them. Here the sample table reports under 30,000 clones. Material: blood buffy coat. The receptors were gathered from a woman between 18 and 75 years old with a cervical HPV16 infection that either progressed to CIN3+ or cleared (not recorded which).

Turning to this clone: The read gets to within 3 residues of the CDR3 end, and the germline J gene fills in the rest. The genes are TRBV11-2 and TRBJ2-3; 7 nucleotides agree with TRBD2. V shed 3 bases and J 0 bases; nucleotides not matched to a gene: 0. The CDR3 consists of 14 residues. Germline-derived CDR1 and CDR2 are SGHAT and FQNNGV. CDR3 DNA (partial): TGTGCCAGCAGCTTTAGCGGGAGCACAGATACG. It codes for CASSFSGSTDT. The full CDR3 reads CASSFSGSTDTQYF.

A word on this clone: The read terminates 3 residues ahead of where the CDR3 ends, so the germline J gene completes it. This rearrangement joins TRBV6-1 to TRBJ1-1, with a weak D call TRBD1 (6 bases). With 1 base removed from V and 6 bases from J, the gap between germline ends came to 12 bases. Per the germline V gene, CDR1 is MNHNS and CDR2 is SASEGT. CDR3 length equals 14 residues. The CDR3 reads CASSEVQGFSEAFF. Incomplete CDR3 DNA: TGTGCCAGCAGTGAAGTACAGGGCTTTTCTGAA.

On this clone: Read coverage stops 3 residues before the CDR3 terminus; the germline J gene supplies the remainder. The chain recombines TRBV5-1 with TRBJ2-3; D ambiguous. V lost 4 bases to trimming and J lost 6 bases, with 9 bases between them. CDR1 and CDR2 from the germline V gene are SGHRS and YFSETQ. The CDR3 spans 12 residues. CDR3: CASSRPRDTQYF. The part of the CDR3 DNA that was read is TGCGCCAGCAGCCGTCCCCGGGATACG. Based on the CDR3 plus reference TRBV5-1 and TRBJ2-3, the full variable domain is KAGVTQTPRYLIKTRGQQVTLSCSPISGHRSVSWYQQTPGQGLQFLFEYFSETQRNKGNFPGRFSGRQFSNSRSEMNVSTLELGDSALYLCASSRPRDTQYFGPGTRLTVL.